One T cell receptor (beta chain) is described in this entry. The antigen is unknown. Per germline, CDR1 SNHLY and CDR2 FYNNEI. This CDR3 spans 14 amino acids. The data originate from a study of T cells expressing NK-cell markers. Looking at the study overall: Sorted CD3+CD56+NKG2C+, CD3+CD56+NKG2C- and CD3+CD56-NKG2C+ T cells supplied TCR beta repertoires. One of eight sequenced donors was HCMV-seronegative; the other seven were seropositive. General observations from the study: One observes that, in several donors, these clonotypes were also the leading ones within the CD3+CD56-NKG2C+ fraction. It remained uncertain whether the expanded NKG2C+ T cell clones were specific for HCMV antigens.

TCRdb reprocessed the 5' RACE reads and reports one entry per CDR3 protein, with no DNA. The sample data list 200,000 to 300,000 distinct CDR3 sequences. This receptor was obtained from a woman aged 18-69 years in good health. V usage is TRBV2 and J usage is TRBJ1-6; the TCRdb D gene call, TRBD1, has no DNA to confirm it. Sequences were obtained from blood T cells: a sorted CD56 or NKG2C T cell subset, CD4+ or CD8+ T cells, or bulk PBMC T cells (not recorded which). CDR3 amino acids: CASSGDGGNSPLHF.